This TCR beta chain was sequenced in a study of blood T cell repertoires in COVID-19 (dated by TCRdb to the early 2020s). The study in broad terms: Samples covering the acute and convalescent phases of COVID-19 were provided by collaborators in the United States, Italy and Spain. Where available, HLA class I and class II types were obtained from metadata supplied by the sample provider rather than from assay-based typing. The prospective study material was composed of cDNA or gDNA derived from T cells, B-cell-depleted T cells, or PBMCs. The samples were drawn from two sources: the first 160 participants of the ongoing ImmuneRACE study, and 1,000 to 1,500 subjects contributed by 6 global collaborators. Deeply sampled blood TCRbeta repertoires from subjects exposed to, actively infected with, or recovered from COVID-19 were included in the dataset. Nearly every sample came with metadata listing a de-identified subject ID, COVID-19 status, age in years and sex. The repertoires were released in a freely available public database meant as a resource for research on the immune response to SARS-CoV-2. The paper as a whole reports these results and caveats: The amount of clinical and demographic metadata varied by source and participant and was provided uncurated.

Each collaborating institution followed its own protocols to collect whole blood in K2EDTA tubes. Collaborator samples were shipped for TCRbeta analysis as frozen whole blood, isolated PBMCs, or DNA extracted from either sample type. Concerning this clone itself: It lacks a known antigen. Within one base of it there is no much larger clone, and no base qualities were kept.

From the cysteine through the phenylalanine, the CDR3 covers 15 amino acids. The entry retains the CDR3 DNA only, 45 bases that are in frame from base 1. CDR1 and CDR2, per the germline V gene, are SQVTM and ANQGSEA. Compared with germline, V lacks 6 bases and J lacks 7 bases; bases without a gene match: 15. TCRbeta CDR3 regions were amplified from genomic DNA by means of the immunoSEQ Assay, a bias-controlled multiplex PCR. From the authors' description of their analysis: Within the assay, amplification of reference gene primers was used to estimate how many nucleated cells each sample contained. To quantify the absolute abundance of each unique TCRbeta CDR3 rearrangement, sequence reads were collapsed and filtered. For each sample, productive Simpson clonality was calculated by taking the square root of Simpson's diversity index across productive rearrangements. TCRdb took over this immuneACCESS table, retaining in-frame rearrangements with V and J assigned. Such tables are incomplete; in checked studies, under half of the missing clones stem from an unresolved V gene, and the remainder is unexplained. That table gives V, J and clone size, and the DNA gave D and trimming. This sample has approximately 260,000 clones in its table, and 75% to 90% of those were observed once. Clones ranked in the top ten supply around an eighth of the sample.

The specimen was peripheral blood. The sequence derives from a woman aged 55-69 years with active or convalescent COVID-19. Recombination joined TRBV29-1 with TRBJ1-2; the central 9 bases match TRBD1. CDR3 protein: CSVSHGTGSLGGYTF. In nucleotide form, the sequence is TGCAGCGTGAGCCACGGGACAGGGAGTTTGGGTGGCTACACCTTC.